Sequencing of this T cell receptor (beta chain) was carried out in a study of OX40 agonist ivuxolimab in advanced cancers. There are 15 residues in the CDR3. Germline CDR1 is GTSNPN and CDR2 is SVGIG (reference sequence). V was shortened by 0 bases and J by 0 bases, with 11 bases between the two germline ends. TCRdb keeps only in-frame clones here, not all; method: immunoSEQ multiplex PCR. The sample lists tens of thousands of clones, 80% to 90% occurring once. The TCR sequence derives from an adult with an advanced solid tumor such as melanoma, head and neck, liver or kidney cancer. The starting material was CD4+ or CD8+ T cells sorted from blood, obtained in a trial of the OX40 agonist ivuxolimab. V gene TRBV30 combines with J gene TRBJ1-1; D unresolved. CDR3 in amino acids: CAWSVETRLNTEAFF. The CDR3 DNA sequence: TGTGCCTGGAGTGTCGAAACCCGGTTGAACACTGAAGCTTTCTTT.